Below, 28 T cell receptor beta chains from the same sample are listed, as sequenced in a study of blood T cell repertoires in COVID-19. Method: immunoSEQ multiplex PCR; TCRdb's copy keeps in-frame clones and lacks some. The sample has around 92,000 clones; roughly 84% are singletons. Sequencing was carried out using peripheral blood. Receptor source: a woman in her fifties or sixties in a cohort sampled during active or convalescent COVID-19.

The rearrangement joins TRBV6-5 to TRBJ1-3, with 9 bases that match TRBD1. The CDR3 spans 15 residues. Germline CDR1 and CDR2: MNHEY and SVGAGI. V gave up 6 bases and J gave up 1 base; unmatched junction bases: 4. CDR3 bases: TGTGCCAGCAGGACAGGGGGTGCGTCTGGAAACACCATATATTTT. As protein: CASRTGGASGNTIYF.

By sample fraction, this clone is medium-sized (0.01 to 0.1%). The CDR3 spells CASSLRDSVTFYGYTF. CDR3 nucleotide sequence: TGTGCCAGCAGCTTGAGGGACAGCGTAACCTTCTATGGCTACACCTTC. This rearrangement joins TRBV5-6 to TRBJ1-2; 7 bases match TRBD1. The V segment lost 1 base and the J segment 4 bases; nucleotides outside the gene matches: 10. The CDR3 runs to 16 residues. Germline-derived CDR1 and CDR2 are SGHDT and YYEEEE.

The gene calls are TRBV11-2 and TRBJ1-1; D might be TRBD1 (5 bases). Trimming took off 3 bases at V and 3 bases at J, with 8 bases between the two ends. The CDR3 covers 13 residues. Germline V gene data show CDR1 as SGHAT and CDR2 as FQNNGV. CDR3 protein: CASSLQGYTEAFF. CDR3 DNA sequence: TGTGCCAGCAGCTTGCAGGGCTACACTGAAGCTTTCTTT.

For the CDR3, the DNA is TGTGCCAGCTCACCACCTGTCCAGGGAACTACCTACGAGCAGTACTTC. Its protein product is CASSPPVQGTTYEQYF. V gene TRBV18 combines with J gene TRBJ2-7; a possible D gene is TRBD1 (5 bases). Germline V gene sequence: CDR1 KGHSH, CDR2 LQKENI. The CDR3 covers 16 residues. Trimming removed 0 bases at V and 2 bases at J, with 14 bases between.

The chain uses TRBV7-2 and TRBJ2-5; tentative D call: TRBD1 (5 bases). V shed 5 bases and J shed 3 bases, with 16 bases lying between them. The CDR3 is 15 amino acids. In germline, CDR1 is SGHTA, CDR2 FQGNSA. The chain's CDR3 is CASSPVESGKETQYF. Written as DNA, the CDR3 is TGTGCCAGCAGCCCCGTCGAATCAGGGAAAGAGACCCAGTACTTC.

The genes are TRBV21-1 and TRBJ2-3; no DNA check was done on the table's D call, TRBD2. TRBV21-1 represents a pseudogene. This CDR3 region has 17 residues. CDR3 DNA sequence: TGTGCCAGCAGCAAACCCTCCGGGACTAGACAGACAGATACGCAGTATTTT. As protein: CASSKPSGTRQTDTQYF.

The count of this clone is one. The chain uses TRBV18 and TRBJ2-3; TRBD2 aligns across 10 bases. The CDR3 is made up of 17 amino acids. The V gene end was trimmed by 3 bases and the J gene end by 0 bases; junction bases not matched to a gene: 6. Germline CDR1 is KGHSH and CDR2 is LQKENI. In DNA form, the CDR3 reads TGTGCCAGCTCACCCTGGGCTAGCGGGGGTAGCACAGATACGCAGTATTTT. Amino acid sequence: CASSPWASGGSTDTQYF. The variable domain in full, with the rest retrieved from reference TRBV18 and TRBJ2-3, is NAGVMQNPRHLVRRRGQEARLRCSPMKGHSHVYWYRQLPEEGLKFMVYLQKENIIDESGMPKERFSAEFPKEGPSILRIQQVVRGDSAAYFCASSPWASGGSTDTQYFGPGTRLTVL.

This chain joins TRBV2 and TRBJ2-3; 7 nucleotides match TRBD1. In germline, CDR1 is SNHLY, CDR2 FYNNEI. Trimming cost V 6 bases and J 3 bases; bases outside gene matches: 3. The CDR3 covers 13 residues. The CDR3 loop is CASRGTDTDTQYF. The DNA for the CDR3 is TGTGCCAGCAGGGGGACAGATACAGATACGCAGTATTTT.

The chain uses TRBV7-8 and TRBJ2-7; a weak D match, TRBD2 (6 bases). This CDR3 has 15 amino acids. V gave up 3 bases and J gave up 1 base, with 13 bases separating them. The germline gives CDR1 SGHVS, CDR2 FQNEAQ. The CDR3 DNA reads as TGTGCCAGCAGCTTTGGTGGGGGGTCTTCCTACGAGCAGTACTTC. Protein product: CASSFGGGSSYEQYF.

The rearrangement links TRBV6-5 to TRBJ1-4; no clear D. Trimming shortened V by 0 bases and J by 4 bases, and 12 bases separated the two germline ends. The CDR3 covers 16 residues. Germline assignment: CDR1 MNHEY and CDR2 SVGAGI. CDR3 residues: CASSYSNWGGNEKLFF. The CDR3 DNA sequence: TGTGCCAGCAGTTACTCGAATTGGGGAGGTAATGAAAAACTGTTTTTT.

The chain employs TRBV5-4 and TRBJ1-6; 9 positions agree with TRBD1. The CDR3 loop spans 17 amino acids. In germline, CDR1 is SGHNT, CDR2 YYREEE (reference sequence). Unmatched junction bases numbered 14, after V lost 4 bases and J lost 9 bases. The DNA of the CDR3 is TGTGCCAGCAGCCCAGGACGCGGGACAGGGTTAAGTTCACCCCTCCACTTT. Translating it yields CASSPGRGTGLSSPLHF.

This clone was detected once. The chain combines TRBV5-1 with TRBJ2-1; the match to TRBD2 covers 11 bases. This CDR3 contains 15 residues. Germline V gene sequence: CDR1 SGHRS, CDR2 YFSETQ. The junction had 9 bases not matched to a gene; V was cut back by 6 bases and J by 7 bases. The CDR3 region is CASNPLAGGRNEQFF. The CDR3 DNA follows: TGCGCCAGCAACCCGCTAGCGGGAGGTCGTAATGAGCAGTTCTTC.

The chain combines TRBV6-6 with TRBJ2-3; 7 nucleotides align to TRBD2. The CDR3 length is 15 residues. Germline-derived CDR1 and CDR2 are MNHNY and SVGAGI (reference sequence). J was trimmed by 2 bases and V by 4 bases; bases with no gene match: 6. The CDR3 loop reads CASSSSAGVTDTQYF. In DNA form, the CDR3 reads TGTGCCAGCAGTTCATCCGCGGGGGTCACAGATACGCAGTATTTT.

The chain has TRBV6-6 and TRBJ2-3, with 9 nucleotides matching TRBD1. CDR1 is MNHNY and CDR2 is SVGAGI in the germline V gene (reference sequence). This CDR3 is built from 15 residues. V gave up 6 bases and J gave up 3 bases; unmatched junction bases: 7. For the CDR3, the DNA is TGTGCCAGCAGCCCCCGGGACAGGGTGACAGATACGCAGTATTTT. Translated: CASSPRDRVTDTQYF.

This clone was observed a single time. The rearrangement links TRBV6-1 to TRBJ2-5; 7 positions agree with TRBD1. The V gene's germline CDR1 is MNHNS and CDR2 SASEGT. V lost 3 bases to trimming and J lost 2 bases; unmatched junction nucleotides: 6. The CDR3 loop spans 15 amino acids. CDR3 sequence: CASSEAGRGQETQYF. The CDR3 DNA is TGTGCCAGCAGTGAGGCGGGCAGGGGGCAAGAGACCCAGTACTTC.

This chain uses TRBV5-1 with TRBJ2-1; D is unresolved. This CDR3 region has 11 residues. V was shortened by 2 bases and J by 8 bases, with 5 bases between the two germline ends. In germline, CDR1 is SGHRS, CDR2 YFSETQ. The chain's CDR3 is CASSLEHEQFF. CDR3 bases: TGCGCCAGCAGCTTAGAGCATGAGCAGTTCTTC.

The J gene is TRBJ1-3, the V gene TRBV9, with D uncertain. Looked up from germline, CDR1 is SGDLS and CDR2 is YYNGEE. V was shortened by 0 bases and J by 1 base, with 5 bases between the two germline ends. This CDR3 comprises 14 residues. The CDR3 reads CASSVGRSGNTIYF. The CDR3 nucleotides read TGTGCCAGCAGCGTAGGCAGATCTGGAAACACCATATATTTT.

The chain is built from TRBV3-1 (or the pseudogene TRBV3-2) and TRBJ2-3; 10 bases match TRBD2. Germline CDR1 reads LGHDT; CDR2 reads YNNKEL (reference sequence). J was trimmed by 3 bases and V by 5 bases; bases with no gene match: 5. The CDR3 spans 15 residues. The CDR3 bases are TGTGCCAGCAGCGACAGCGGGGGGGCGACAGATACGCAGTATTTT. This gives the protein CASSDSGGATDTQYF.

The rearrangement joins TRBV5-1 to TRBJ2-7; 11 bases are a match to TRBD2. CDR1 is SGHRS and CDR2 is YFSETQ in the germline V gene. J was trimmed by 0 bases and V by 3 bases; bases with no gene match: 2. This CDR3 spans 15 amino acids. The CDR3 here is CASSSSGRSSYEQYF. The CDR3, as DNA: TGCGCCAGCAGCTCTAGCGGGAGGAGCTCCTACGAGCAGTACTTC.

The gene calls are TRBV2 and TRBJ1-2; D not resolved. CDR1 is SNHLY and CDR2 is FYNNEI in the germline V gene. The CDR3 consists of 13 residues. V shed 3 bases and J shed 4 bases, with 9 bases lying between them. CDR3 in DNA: TGTGCCAGCAGTGAGGCTAGTAGCTATGGCTACACCTTC. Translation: CASSEASSYGYTF.

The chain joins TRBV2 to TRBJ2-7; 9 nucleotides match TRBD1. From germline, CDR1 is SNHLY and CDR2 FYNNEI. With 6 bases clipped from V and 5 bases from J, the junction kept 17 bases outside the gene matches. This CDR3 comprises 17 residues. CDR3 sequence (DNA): TGTGCCAGCAGACTATCCCCTAGGGGACAGGGTGGGAACGAGCAGTACTTC. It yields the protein CASRLSPRGQGGNEQYF.

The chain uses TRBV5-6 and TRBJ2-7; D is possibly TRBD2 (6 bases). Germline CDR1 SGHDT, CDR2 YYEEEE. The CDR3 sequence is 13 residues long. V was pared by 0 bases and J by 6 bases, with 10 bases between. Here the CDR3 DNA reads TGTGCCAGCAGCTTGGGTGACGGGGGCGAGCAGTACTTC. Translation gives CASSLGDGGEQYF. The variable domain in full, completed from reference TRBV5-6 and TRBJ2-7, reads DAGVTQSPTHLIKTRGQQVTLRCSPKSGHDTVSWYQQALGQGPQFIFQYYEEEERQRGNFPDRFSGHQFPNYSSELNVNALLLGDSALYLCASSLGDGGEQYFGPGTRLTVT.

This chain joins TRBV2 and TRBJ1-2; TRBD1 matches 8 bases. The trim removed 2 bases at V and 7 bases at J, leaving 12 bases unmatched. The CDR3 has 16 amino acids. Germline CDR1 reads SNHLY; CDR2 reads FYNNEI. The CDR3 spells CASSETRTGSSGGYTF. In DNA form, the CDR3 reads TGTGCCAGCAGTGAAACCCGGACAGGGTCCAGTGGTGGCTACACCTTC.

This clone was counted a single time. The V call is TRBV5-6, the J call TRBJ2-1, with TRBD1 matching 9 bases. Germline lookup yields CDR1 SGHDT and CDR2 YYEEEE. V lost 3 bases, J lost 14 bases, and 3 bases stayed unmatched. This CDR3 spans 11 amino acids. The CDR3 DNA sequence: TGTGCCAGCAGCTATGACAGGGGGGAGTTCTTC. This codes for CASSYDRGEFF. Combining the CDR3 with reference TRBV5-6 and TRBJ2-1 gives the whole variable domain DAGVTQSPTHLIKTRGQQVTLRCSPKSGHDTVSWYQQALGQGPQFIFQYYEEEERQRGNFPDRFSGHQFPNYSSELNVNALLLGDSALYLCASSYDRGEFFGPGTRLTVL.

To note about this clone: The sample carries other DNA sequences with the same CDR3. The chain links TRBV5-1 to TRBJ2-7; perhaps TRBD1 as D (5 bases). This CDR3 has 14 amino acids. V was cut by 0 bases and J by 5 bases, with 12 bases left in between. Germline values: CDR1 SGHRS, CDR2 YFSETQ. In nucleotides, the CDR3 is TGCGCCAGCAGCTTGGGGCAGGGTGTCAACGAGCAGTACTTC. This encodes CASSLGQGVNEQYF.

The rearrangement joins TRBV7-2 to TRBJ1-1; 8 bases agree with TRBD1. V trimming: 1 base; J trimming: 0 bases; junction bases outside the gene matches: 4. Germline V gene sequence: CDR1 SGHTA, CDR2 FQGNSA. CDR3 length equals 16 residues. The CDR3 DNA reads TGTGCCAGCAGCTTAGGACAGGGGAAAATGAACACTGAAGCTTTCTTT. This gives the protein CASSLGQGKMNTEAFF.

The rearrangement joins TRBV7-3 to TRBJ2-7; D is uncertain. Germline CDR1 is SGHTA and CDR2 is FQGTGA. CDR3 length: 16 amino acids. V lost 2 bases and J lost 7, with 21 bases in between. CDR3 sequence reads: CASSLPRSPFFGEQYF. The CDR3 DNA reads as TGTGCCAGCAGCTTACCGAGGTCCCCCTTCTTTGGGGAGCAGTACTTC.

CDR3 nucleotide sequence: TGTGCCAGCAGCTTTGGCAGAAAAAACATTCAGTACTTC. Its translation: CASSFGRKNIQYF. V gene TRBV5-6 combines with J gene TRBJ2-4; D is unresolved. The CDR3 extends over 13 amino acids. The V end lost 2 bases, the J end lost 4 bases, and 7 bases lay between the germline ends. Germline V lookup: CDR1 SGHDT, CDR2 YYEEEE. The complete variable domain, with remaining parts taken from reference TRBV5-6 and TRBJ2-4, reads DAGVTQSPTHLIKTRGQQVTLRCSPKSGHDTVSWYQQALGQGPQFIFQYYEEEERQRGNFPDRFSGHQFPNYSSELNVNALLLGDSALYLCASSFGRKNIQYFGAGTRLSVL.